This T cell receptor (beta chain) was identified in a study of blood T cell repertoires in COVID-19. Study information: The analysed material was cDNA or gDNA that came from T cells, B-cell-depleted T cells, or PBMCs.

Per the original data handling: Reference gene primer amplification in the assay estimated nucleated cell counts. The assay was immunoSEQ multiplex PCR, and TCRdb's table has in-frame clones only and misses some. The V and J calls and clone size come from that table; D and trimming were worked out from the DNA. The sample gives roughly 160,000 clones, roughly 80% of which show up once; over 9.5% is in the top ten. Assignment of participants to cohorts was predicated upon participant-reported clinical history. The V end was cut by 0 bases, the J end by 3 bases, with 9 bases between. The CDR3 totals 14 residues. Germline V gene sequence: CDR1 SGHDN, CDR2 FVKESK.

The sequence was collected from a man aged 45 to 65 who had recovered from COVID-19. Sequenced material: PBMCs or T cells enriched from blood (not recorded which). The V and J genes are TRBV14 and TRBJ2-7, with D perhaps matching TRBD2 (6 bases). The CDR3 coding sequence is TGTGCCAGCAGCCAAGAGGACTACTACTACGAGCAGTACTTC. This encodes CASSQEDYYYEQYF.